This entry features one T cell receptor (beta chain) sequence. Its recognized antigen is unknown. There are no base qualities to consult, and no much larger clone falls within one base. The CDR3 runs 15 amino acids, cysteine and phenylalanine included. The retained sequence is limited to the CDR3, 45 bases, with the frame set at the first base. According to the germline V gene, CDR1 reads SGHDT and CDR2 reads YYEEEE. Trimming removed 0 bases from V and 10 bases from J, leaving 18 bases between the germline ends. The data were taken from a study of CD8 T cells in Susac syndrome (dated by TCRdb to about 2019). For the study in its entirety: Repertoire sequencing was used to test whether CD8+ T cell activation and differentiation in Susac syndrome was antigen driven. What the research found in general, with its limitations: The number of individuals in the TCR sequencing and HLA analysis was acknowledged as relatively small.

High-throughput TCR beta sequencing profiled peripheral blood CD8+ and CD4+ T cells from healthy donors, Susac syndrome patients and multiple sclerosis patients. Healthy donors were age- and sex-matched controls. Bulk CD8+ and CD4+ T cells were purified magnetically by negative isolation, whereas CD8+ TEMRA cells were enriched by FACS. Blood was drawn into EDTA tubes, processed within 24 hours, and PBMCs were isolated by density gradient centrifugation. PBMCs intended for TCR sequencing were frozen in liquid nitrogen and were later thawed in a 37 degrees C water bath. The sorted or isolated CD4+, CD8+ and CD8+ TEMRA cells had a purity of 90% or higher. RNA was extracted using the RNeasy kit, and roughly 0.5 to 1 ug of the RNA was reverse transcribed with random hexamers. TCR beta CDR3 regions were amplified with the immunoSEQ multiplex PCR assay covering 54 Vbeta and 13 Jbeta segments. Bias from PCR amplification was corrected by using a synthetic template baseline for primer optimization and for computational correction. The original pipeline was this. Reads were annotated to V, D and J genes per IMGT and analyzed with immunoSEQ Analyzer, keeping only productive sequences. Clonality was computed as one minus Shannon entropy normalized by log2 of the number of productive unique sequences. For each patient and control, public and private clones were evaluated among the 100 most prevalent clones. Clones were defined as Susac-specific if absent from the healthy and MS cohorts, from roughly 1,100 published viral clones and from other ImmuneACCESS disease sequences. The public reads were reanalyzed by TCRdb: fastp trimming at Q25, MiXCR alignment, in-frame beta chains only. Rows with a matching CDR3 protein are joined into one entry that keeps the most common DNA and genes. TCRdb, not the authors, supplied the V and J calls. This sample is represented by 150,000 to 200,000 distinct CDR3 sequences; about 93% of them were singletons. The ten largest clones represent approximately 0.14% of the sample.

The TCR sequence derives from a human donor in good health. Sample: CD4+ T cells from PBMCs. Recombination joined TRBV5-6 with TRBJ2-3, and perhaps TRBD1 as D gene, on 6 matching bases. The CDR3 protein is CASSLGWTDPWAQYF. The DNA reads as follows: TGTGCCAGCAGCTTGGGCTGGACAGACCCTTGGGCGCAGTATTTT. The entire variable domain, with the stretches around the CDR3 drawn from the reference TRBV5-6 and TRBJ2-3 proteins, is DAGVTQSPTHLIKTRGQQVTLRCSPKSGHDTVSWYQQALGQGPQFIFQYYEEEERQRGNFPDRFSGHQFPNYSSELNVNALLLGDSALYLCASSLGWTDPWAQYFGPGTRLTVL.